A selection of T cell receptor beta chains follows, all from one sample in a study of T cell responses to AZD1222 COVID-19 vaccine. Sequencing used immunoSEQ multiplex PCR; TCRdb keeps in-frame clones, though not all of them. The top ten clones hold 4% to 4.5% of a sample with about 120,000 clones, more than 80% of them seen once. Sequences were derived from peripheral blood, sampled 28 days after the second dose of the MenACWY control vaccine. Every receptor here comes from an adult who received the MenACWY meningococcal vaccine as a control. CDR3s include the opening cysteine and the closing phenylalanine or tryptophan. Each record gives: V gene, D gene, clone size, J gene, CDR3 protein, CDR3 DNA. The D gene is left open where the match is weak. Only part of the rows carry a size: once, few, many, or a class if the clone is expanded.

V gene: TRBV12-5
D gene: -
clone size: -
J gene: TRBJ2-3
CDR3 protein: CASGSGSTALTDTQYF
CDR3 DNA: TGTGCTAGTGGCTCCGGGTCTACAGCCCTCACAGATACGCAGTATTTT

V gene: TRBV6-6
D gene: TRBD2
clone size: few
J gene: TRBJ2-3
CDR3 protein: CASSSGLGYRDTQYF
CDR3 DNA: TGTGCCAGCAGCTCGGGACTAGGGTATCGAGATACGCAGTATTTT

V gene: TRBV5-4
D gene: TRBD1
clone size: -
J gene: TRBJ1-1
CDR3 protein: CASSLSRQGNTEAFF
CDR3 DNA: TGTGCCAGCAGCTTGTCAAGACAGGGGAACACTGAAGCTTTCTTT

V gene: TRBV4-1
D gene: TRBD2
clone size: -
J gene: TRBJ2-7
CDR3 protein: CASSQLWTSTRYEQYF
CDR3 DNA: TGCGCCAGCAGCCAACTGTGGACTAGCACGCGCTACGAGCAGTACTTC

V gene: TRBV18
D gene: -
clone size: once
J gene: TRBJ2-2
CDR3 protein: CASSPPDGGTGELFF
CDR3 DNA: TGTGCCAGCTCACCCCCGGATGGAGGCACCGGGGAGCTGTTTTTT

V gene: TRBV24-1
D gene: -
clone size: -
J gene: TRBJ2-7
CDR3 protein: CAIDRAYEQYF
CDR3 DNA: TGTGCCATAGATCGGGCCTACGAGCAGTACTTC

V gene: TRBV5-8
D gene: TRBD1
clone size: once
J gene: TRBJ2-1
CDR3 protein: CASSLGTGGYNEQFF
CDR3 DNA: TGTGCCAGCAGCTTGGGGACAGGGGGCTACAATGAGCAGTTCTTC

V gene: TRBV14
D gene: -
clone size: -
J gene: TRBJ1-3
CDR3 protein: CASSHGAGNTIYF
CDR3 DNA: TGTGCCAGCAGCCACGGGGCTGGAAACACCATATATTTT

V gene: TRBV18
D gene: -
clone size: -
J gene: TRBJ1-2
CDR3 protein: CASSPPKGGPTYGYTF
CDR3 DNA: TGTGCCAGCTCACCACCGAAGGGAGGGCCGACATATGGCTACACCTTC

V gene: TRBV5-8
D gene: TRBD2
clone size: few
J gene: TRBJ2-1
CDR3 protein: CASSFRGGSYNEQFF
CDR3 DNA: TGTGCCAGCAGCTTTCGCGGGGGATCCTACAATGAGCAGTTCTTC

V gene: TRBV5-1
D gene: TRBD2
clone size: -
J gene: TRBJ2-3
CDR3 protein: CASSLDSSGSFDTQYF
CDR3 DNA: TGCGCCAGCAGCTTGGACTCAAGCGGGAGTTTCGATACGCAGTATTTT